What follows are 31 T cell receptor beta chains derived from one specimen sequenced in a study of blood T cell repertoires in COVID-19. Assay used: immunoSEQ multiplex PCR; TCRdb lists only in-frame clones, some missing. The sample has tens of thousands of clones, around nine tenths seen once. Input material: peripheral blood. The origin of the receptors is an older man with acute or convalescent COVID-19.

This sequence joins TRBV29-1 and TRBJ1-2; D call uncertain. From germline, CDR1 is SQVTM and CDR2 ANQGSEA. V was trimmed by 0 bases and J by 3 bases, leaving 11 bases between them. This CDR3 region has 14 residues. For the CDR3, the DNA is TGCAGCGTTGAAGATCCAGGCTCGGACTATGGCTACACCTTC. Amino acid sequence: CSVEDPGSDYGYTF.

This chain uses TRBV12-3 or TRBV12-4 with TRBJ2-5, with D unclear. V was trimmed by 4 bases and J by 0 bases, leaving 3 bases between them. The CDR3 length is 12 residues. CDR3 sequence reads: CASSSYQETQYF. DNA for the CDR3: TGTGCCAGCAGTTCGTACCAAGAGACCCAGTACTTC.

This clone was found once. The rearrangement joins TRBV5-1 to TRBJ1-2; no reliable D call. CDR1 SGHRS and CDR2 YFSETQ come from the germline V gene. The CDR3 extends over 16 amino acids. V dropped 0 bases and J dropped 8 bases, with 20 bases sitting between them. This chain's CDR3 is CASSLGLPAQVDGYTF. CDR3 DNA: TGCGCCAGCAGCTTGGGCCTCCCCGCTCAGGTCGACGGCTACACCTTC.

The chain uses TRBV18 and TRBJ1-1; perhaps TRBD1 as D (5 bases). Trimming pared 2 bases from V and 4 bases from J, leaving 11 bases between. This CDR3 has 14 amino acids. In germline, CDR1 is KGHSH, CDR2 LQKENI. CDR3 DNA sequence: TGTGCCAGCTCACCAAACGCCGGGGGCACTGAAGCTTTCTTT. Its translation: CASSPNAGGTEAFF.

The V and J genes are TRBV11-2 and TRBJ1-6; weak D call: TRBD1 (6 bases). The CDR3 totals 14 residues. Trimming took off 5 bases at V and 4 bases at J, with 9 bases between the two ends. Looked up from germline, CDR1 is SGHAT and CDR2 is FQNNGV. The CDR3 coding sequence is TGTGCCAGCAGCCGGACAGCTTATAATTCACCCCTCCACTTT. Its translation is CASSRTAYNSPLHF.

The rearrangement joins TRBV10-3 to TRBJ1-5, with D unclear. The CDR3 loop spans 14 amino acids. Per germline, CDR1 ENHRY and CDR2 SYGVKD. V lost 6 bases and J lost 0, with 9 bases in between. For the CDR3, the DNA is TGTGCCATCAGGGGAGTGAATAGCAATCAGCCCCAGCATTTT. Translation: CAIRGVNSNQPQHF.

V gene TRBV4-1 combines with J gene TRBJ2-1, with TRBD1 matching over 7 bases. Germline V gene sequence: CDR1 MGHRA, CDR2 YSYEKL. Trimming cost V 4 bases and J 4 bases; bases outside gene matches: 13. The CDR3 totals 17 residues. DNA of the CDR3: TGCGCCAGCAGCCGTGGGGTCGGGACAGCACTTTACAATGAGCAGTTCTTC. Residues: CASSRGVGTALYNEQFF.

The count of this clone is one. This chain connects TRBV1 to TRBJ2-7; the D segment call TRBD1 is taken from the table without a DNA check. TRBV1 is tagged as a pseudogene. The CDR3 length is 15 residues. As DNA, the CDR3 is TGCACCAGCTGCACCGGGGACAGGCACACCTACGAGCAGTACTTC. Its translation: CTSCTGDRHTYEQYF.

This sequence joins TRBV11-3 and TRBJ2-5, with 11 positions matching TRBD1. V lost 5 bases to trimming and J lost 5 bases; unmatched junction nucleotides: 7. Germline V lookup: CDR1 SGHNT, CDR2 YENEEA. CDR3 length: 15 residues. CDR3 loop: CASSKGQGASETQYF. As DNA, the CDR3 is TGTGCCAGCAGCAAAGGACAGGGGGCGTCGGAGACCCAGTACTTC.

This clone is a singleton in its sample. The chain employs TRBV28 and TRBJ2-7; 7 positions agree with TRBD2. With V trimmed by 3 bases and J by 2 bases, 4 bases remained unmatched. CDR1 and CDR2 (germline): MDHEN, SYDVKM. The CDR3 sequence is 14 residues long. For the CDR3, the DNA is TGTGCCAGCAGTTTGGGGGGGGAAACCTACGAGCAGTACTTC. Residues: CASSLGGETYEQYF. The full variable domain, with the rest looked up from reference TRBV28 and TRBJ2-7, is DVKVTQSSRYLVKRTGEKVFLECVQDMDHENMFWYRQDPGLGLRLIYFSYDVKMKEKGDIPEGYSVSREKKERFSLILESASTNQTSMYLCASSLGGETYEQYFGPGTRLTVT.

The chain carries TRBV5-1 and TRBJ1-4; 7 bases map to TRBD1. The CDR3 sequence is 15 residues long. Per germline, CDR1 SGHRS and CDR2 YFSETQ. V gave up 7 bases and J gave up 8 bases; unmatched junction bases: 14. CDR3 loop: CASQLGNRGHEKLFF. The CDR3, as DNA: TGCGCCAGCCAATTAGGGAACAGGGGTCACGAAAAACTGTTTTTT.

A few counts support this clone. The chain uses TRBV5-6 and TRBJ1-4; 7 positions agree with TRBD1. Trimming removed 2 bases from V and 6 bases from J; junction bases left unmatched: 7. This CDR3 is 15 amino acids long. Germline lookup yields CDR1 SGHDT and CDR2 YYEEEE. Here the CDR3 DNA reads TGTGCCAGCAGCTTACTCAGGGGGAATGATGAAAAACTGTTTTTT. Encoded protein: CASSLLRGNDEKLFF.

The chain combines TRBV19 with TRBJ1-5; 7 bases match TRBD1. Germline V lookup: CDR1 LNHDA, CDR2 SQIVND (reference sequence). J gave up 3 bases and V 3 bases, and 5 bases lay outside the gene matches. The CDR3 is made up of 15 amino acids. CDR3 protein: CASSMNRGVNQPQHF. The CDR3 DNA sequence: TGTGCCAGTAGTATGAACAGGGGCGTCAATCAGCCCCAGCATTTT. Combining the CDR3 with reference TRBV19 and TRBJ1-5 gives the whole variable domain DGGITQSPKYLFRKEGQNVTLSCEQNLNHDAMYWYRQDPGQGLRLIYYSQIVNDFQKGDIAEGYSVSREKKESFPLTVTSAQKNPTAFYLCASSMNRGVNQPQHFGDGTRLSIL.

The J gene is TRBJ1-6, the V gene TRBV5-6; 8 nucleotides agree with TRBD1. The CDR3 runs to 15 residues. Looked up from germline, CDR1 is SGHDT and CDR2 is YYEEEE. The trim removed 3 bases at V and 10 bases at J, leaving 9 bases unmatched. CDR3 bases: TGTGCCAGCAGCTACCGGGACAGGCGATGGTCACCCCTCCACTTT. It codes for CASSYRDRRWSPLHF.

This clone has just one count. The V call is TRBV27, the J call TRBJ1-5, with D possibly TRBD1 on 5 matching bases. CDR3 length equals 14 residues. In germline, CDR1 is MNHEY, CDR2 SMNVEV (reference sequence). The V gene lost 6 bases and the J gene lost 6 bases, with 15 bases spanning the gap. The CDR3 sequence is CASSRGGATQPQHF. The CDR3 DNA is TGTGCCAGCAGCCGGGGGGGTGCAACTCAGCCCCAGCATTTT.

The chain has TRBV11-3 and TRBJ2-2; TRBD2 is a possible D gene (7 bases). The CDR3 has 16 amino acids. Between the trimmed V and J ends, which lost 5 bases and 6 bases, there was a span of 19 bases. Germline V gives CDR1 SGHNT, CDR2 YENEEA. The CDR3 reads CASSPLGGPSPGELFF. In nucleotides, the CDR3 is TGTGCCAGCAGCCCCCTGGGGGGGCCTAGCCCCGGGGAGCTGTTTTTT.

This clone is a singleton in its sample. The chain carries TRBV6-2 or TRBV6-3 and TRBJ1-6; 9 positions match TRBD1. The germline V gene has CDR1 MNHEY and CDR2 SVGEGT. J lost 9 bases, V lost 2 bases, and 2 bases had no gene match. This CDR3 is 14 amino acids long. CDR3: CASSYGTGSSPLHF. Written as DNA, the CDR3 is TGTGCCAGCAGTTACGGGACAGGGAGTTCACCCCTCCACTTT.

The rearrangement uses TRBV3-1 (or the pseudogene TRBV3-2) and TRBJ1-1, with 11 bases identical to TRBD1. This CDR3 has 17 amino acids. Germline V gene lookup returns CDR1 LGHDT and CDR2 YNNKEL (reference sequence). Trimming removed 2 bases from V and 2 bases from J; junction bases left unmatched: 7. The CDR3 sequence: CASSQPDRGLSNTEAFF. CDR3 DNA sequence: TGTGCCAGCAGCCAACCGGACAGGGGGCTTTCTAACACTGAAGCTTTCTTT.

V is TRBV3-1 (or the pseudogene TRBV3-2) and J is TRBJ1-2; TRBD1 agrees at 10 bases. The germline CDR1 and CDR2 sequences are LGHDT and YNNKEL (reference sequence). This CDR3 is 14 amino acids long. V lost 1 base, J lost 13 bases, and 9 bases stayed unmatched. This CDR3 reads CASSQGGTGEECTF. CDR3 sequence (DNA): TGTGCCAGCAGCCAAGGTGGGACAGGGGAGGAATGCACCTTC.

The sample holds one count of this clone. This rearrangement joins TRBV19 to TRBJ1-1; 8 bases agree with TRBD1. The germline V gene encodes CDR1 LNHDA and CDR2 SQIVND (reference sequence). The CDR3 totals 14 residues. The V segment lost 5 bases and the J segment 7 bases; nucleotides outside the gene matches: 9. This chain's CDR3 is CASSAWTGNGEAFF. The CDR3 DNA sequence: TGTGCCAGTAGTGCTTGGACAGGGAATGGTGAAGCTTTCTTT.

This chain links TRBV19 with TRBJ1-2, with D unresolved. The CDR3 sequence is 16 residues long. V gave up 5 bases and J gave up 5 bases, with 21 bases separating them. Germline V gene data show CDR1 as LNHDA and CDR2 as SQIVND (reference sequence). The CDR3 is CASSPSEYPSLYGYTF. The CDR3 DNA sequence: TGTGCCAGTAGTCCTTCTGAGTACCCATCTTTGTATGGCTACACCTTC.

The chain joins TRBV30 to TRBJ1-6, with D unclear. The CDR3 sequence is 14 residues long. V shed 3 bases and J shed 5 bases, with 11 bases lying between them. Germline CDR1 is GTSNPN and CDR2 is SVGIG (reference sequence). CDR3 region: CAWSTGLNNSPLHF. The CDR3 nucleotides read TGTGCCTGGAGCACTGGGCTCAATAATTCACCCCTCCACTTT.

The chain has TRBV29-1 and TRBJ1-1, with D possibly matching TRBD1 (5 bases). Looked up from germline, CDR1 is SQVTM and CDR2 is ANQGSEA. V was shortened by 6 bases and J by 7 bases, with 15 bases between the two germline ends. The CDR3 is 12 amino acids. The CDR3 region is CSVSLDRNEAFF. The CDR3 nucleotides are TGCAGCGTCAGCCTAGACAGAAATGAAGCTTTCTTT.

In this sample, this clone turned up once. The V call is TRBV28, the J call TRBJ2-4; 7 nucleotides align to TRBD1. Per the germline V gene, CDR1 is MDHEN and CDR2 is SYDVKM. V gave up 3 bases and J gave up 6 bases; unmatched junction bases: 5. The CDR3 is 14 amino acids. CDR3 residues: CASSFGQALNIQYF. In nucleotides, the CDR3 is TGTGCCAGCAGTTTCGGACAGGCCCTAAACATTCAGTACTTC. The whole variable domain, filled in from reference TRBV28 and TRBJ2-4, reads DVKVTQSSRYLVKRTGEKVFLECVQDMDHENMFWYRQDPGLGLRLIYFSYDVKMKEKGDIPEGYSVSREKKERFSLILESASTNQTSMYLCASSFGQALNIQYFGAGTRLSVL.

The gene calls are TRBV12-3 or TRBV12-4 and TRBJ1-6, with unresolved D. The germline V and J ends were trimmed by 3 bases and 9 bases, with 6 bases remaining between them. The CDR3 runs to 12 residues. Written as DNA, the CDR3 is TGTGCCAGCAGTTTTGAGTTTTCACCCCTCCACTTT. Its translation: CASSFEFSPLHF.

This clone was detected only once. The chain has TRBV6-2 or TRBV6-3 and TRBJ2-7, with 8 bases fitting TRBD1. The V gene end was trimmed by 0 bases and the J gene end by 2 bases; junction bases not matched to a gene: 6. CDR1 is MNHEY, CDR2 SVGEGT, per germline. The CDR3 sequence is 16 residues long. The CDR3 region is CASSYSRQGATYEQYF. The DNA for the CDR3 is TGTGCCAGCAGTTACTCACGGCAGGGGGCTACCTACGAGCAGTACTTC.

The genes are TRBV30 and TRBJ2-5, with 9 bases identical to TRBD1. Looked up from germline, CDR1 is GTSNPN and CDR2 is SVGIG (reference sequence). The length of the CDR3 is 15 residues. The V segment lost 4 bases and the J segment 4 bases; nucleotides outside the gene matches: 10. This CDR3 is CAWTTGTGFGETQYF. CDR3 in DNA: TGTGCCTGGACGACCGGGACAGGGTTTGGAGAGACCCAGTACTTC.

The chain employs TRBV27 and TRBJ1-5, with 9 nucleotides matching TRBD1. The CDR3 consists of 16 residues. V lost 5 bases to trimming and J lost 6 bases; unmatched junction nucleotides: 11. The germline V gene has CDR1 MNHEY and CDR2 SMNVEV (reference sequence). The CDR3 sequence is CASSADRGMFGQPQHF. In DNA, the CDR3 is TGTGCCAGCAGTGCCGACAGGGGGATGTTCGGTCAGCCCCAGCATTTT.

The chain joins TRBV9 to TRBJ1-2; 7 bases agree with TRBD1. The CDR3 runs to 17 residues. With V trimmed by 4 bases and J by 1 base, 13 bases remained unmatched. The germline V gene encodes CDR1 SGDLS and CDR2 YYNGEE. CDR3 DNA: TGTGCCAGCAGCTCCCAACCCGGGACAGATTTTAACTATGGCTACACCTTC. Residues: CASSSQPGTDFNYGYTF. The whole variable domain, filled in from reference TRBV9 and TRBJ1-2, reads DSGVTQTPKHLITATGQRVTLRCSPRSGDLSVYWYQQSLDQGLQFLIQYYNGEERAKGNILERFSAQQFPDLHSELNLSSLELGDSALYFCASSSQPGTDFNYGYTFGSGTRLTVV.

The rearrangement joins TRBV19 to TRBJ1-5; D ambiguous. Germline CDR1 is LNHDA and CDR2 is SQIVND (reference sequence). The CDR3 runs 17 residues. V dropped 4 bases and J dropped 1 base, with 17 bases sitting between them. The DNA for the CDR3 is TGTGCCAGTAGTACATGGACGGGTTCGGGGAGCAATCAGCCCCAGCATTTT. Translating gives CASSTWTGSGSNQPQHF.

In this sample, this clone turned up once. V and J are TRBV4-3 and TRBJ2-1; 9 bases map to TRBD2. J lost 8 bases, V lost 0 bases, and 11 bases had no gene match. CDR3 size: 17 residues. Germline CDR1 is LGHNA and CDR2 is YSLEER. CDR3 sequence: CASSQDPSGAVRDEQFF. The CDR3 nucleotides are TGCGCCAGCAGCCAAGATCCTAGCGGGGCAGTTAGGGATGAGCAGTTCTTC.